This record looks at one TCR beta chain sequence and its context. The data are from a study of OX40 agonist ivuxolimab in advanced cancers. Study background: The patients received ivuxolimab by intravenous route every 2 weeks at 0.01 to 10 mg/kg. Antecedent anti-PD-1, anti-PD-L1 or anti-CTLA-4 therapy was permissible, with roughly 40% having received some.

Germline CDR1 and CDR2: SNHLY and FYNNEI. The CDR3 consists of 16 residues. V shed 6 bases and J 3 bases; nucleotides not matched to a gene: 7. The data were produced by immunoSEQ multiplex PCR, yet TCRdb's version contains in-frame clones alone and is incomplete. The repertoire has tens of thousands of clones, about four fifths of them found once; the top ten carry under 6%. Sequences were derived from CD4+ or CD8+ T cells sorted from blood, sampled in a trial of the OX40 agonist ivuxolimab. The chain carries TRBV2 and TRBJ1-4, with 10 bases identical to TRBD1. The TCR sequence derives from an adult with an advanced solid tumor such as melanoma, head and neck, liver or kidney cancer. The CDR3 bases are TGTGCCAGCAGCGACAGGGGGCGGGCACCTAATGAAAAACTGTTTTTT. It translates to CASSDRGRAPNEKLFF.